A selection of T cell receptor beta chains follows, all from one sample in a study of vaccination effects on CD4 cells after COVID-19. No antigen is known for these receptors. Method: immunoSEQ multiplex PCR; TCRdb's copy keeps in-frame clones and lacks some. This sample has 50,000 to 65,000 clones, with roughly 81% found just once. Here the sequenced sample was CD4+ T cells from PBMCs cultured with HCoV-229E spike peptides, taken before COVID-19 vaccination. All receptors derive from a human donor who received a COVID-19 vaccine. Each CDR3 is given with its conserved first and last residue. The D gene is left open where the match is weak. Clone size, where shown, is once, few, many, or a class for clones that have expanded.

D gene	clone size	V gene	J gene	CDR3 DNA	CDR3 protein
NA	once	TRBV24-1	TRBJ1-4	TGTGCCACCTACCCTTGGGGCAAGCCTTCAACTAATGAAAAACTGTTTTTT	CATYPWGKPSTNEKLFF
NA	NA	TRBV5-5	TRBJ1-2	TGTGCCAGCAGCACATGGGGAGGGGGTAACTATGGCTACACCTTC	CASSTWGGGNYGYTF
NA	NA	TRBV2	TRBJ2-4	TGTGCCAGCAGTGCAGTAGGGACCAAAAACATTCAGTACTTC	CASSAVGTKNIQYF
NA	few	TRBV2	TRBJ1-3	TGTGCCAGCAGAAGAACTGGAAACACCATATATTTT	CASRRTGNTIYF
TRBD1	NA	TRBV4-3	TRBJ1-4	TGCGCCAGCAGCCTCTCACAGGGGGGTAATGAAAAACTGTTTTTT	CASSLSQGGNEKLFF
TRBD1	NA	TRBV6-5	TRBJ2-2	TGTGCCAGCCACCGGGACAGCAACACCGGGGAGCTGTTTTTT	CASHRDSNTGELFF
TRBD1	once	TRBV10-3	TRBJ2-2	TGTGCCATCAGACCGGGACAGGGGAACACCGGGGAGCTGTTTTTT	CAIRPGQGNTGELFF
TRBD1	once	TRBV5-1	TRBJ2-3	TGCGCCAGCAGCCCCGGGACAGGGGCTTTTATGGATACGCAGTATTTT	CASSPGTGAFMDTQYF
NA	few	TRBV4-1	TRBJ1-3	TGCGCCAGCAGCCATCCCCGCTCTGGAAACACCATATATTTT	CASSHPRSGNTIYF
TRBD1	NA	TRBV6-4	TRBJ1-5	TGTGCCAGCAGGGAGACCGACAGGGGGCAACAGCCCCAGCATTTT	CASRETDRGQQPQHF
NA	NA	TRBV7-2	TRBJ1-6	TGTGCCAGCAGCTTGGAGGGATATTCACCCCTCCACTTT	CASSLEGYSPLHF
TRBD1	NA	TRBV4-1	TRBJ2-3	TGCGCCAGCAGCCAAGGACAGGGGAGCACAGATACGCAGTATTTT	CASSQGQGSTDTQYF
NA	NA	TRBV5-1	TRBJ2-5	TGCGCCAGCAGCTTGGTAGTAGGAATCCAAGAGACCCAGTACTTC	CASSLVVGIQETQYF
TRBD1	NA	TRBV9	TRBJ2-2	TGTGCCAGCAGCGCGGGACAGGCGAACACCGGGGAGCTGTTTTTT	CASSAGQANTGELFF
NA	few	TRBV6-5	TRBJ1-1	TGTGCCAGCAGTTACTTGGCAGCGAACACTGAAGCTTTCTTT	CASSYLAANTEAFF
NA	NA	TRBV6-5	TRBJ1-5	TGTGCCAGCAGGCCCGGACAGAGCAATCAGCCCCAGCATTTT	CASRPGQSNQPQHF
TRBD1	NA	TRBV6-5	TRBJ1-1	TGTGCCAGCAGTTACTCGGACAGGGGAGTCACTGAAGCTTTCTTT	CASSYSDRGVTEAFF
NA	NA	TRBV6-6	TRBJ1-2	TGTGCCAGCAGTTATGTGTCAGACTATGGCTACACCTTC	CASSYVSDYGYTF
NA	NA	TRBV13	TRBJ2-1	TGTGCCAGCAGCCCCGACCCCTTTAAGGATGAGCAGTTCTTC	CASSPDPFKDEQFF
NA	few	TRBV7-8	TRBJ2-1	TGTGCCAGCAGCTTAGCACTAGGGTATTACAATGAGCAGTTCTTC	CASSLALGYYNEQFF
NA	NA	TRBV12-3/TRBV12-4	TRBJ2-3	TGTGCCAGCAGTGAGAACAGGGTGGGTACGCAGTATTTT	CASSENRVGTQYF
NA	NA	TRBV7-3	TRBJ2-5	TGTGCCAGCAGCCCCTCAGCCCAAGAGACCCAGTACTTC	CASSPSAQETQYF